These 10 T cell receptor beta chains came from one sample sequenced in a study of molecular identifiers for immune sequencing clone quantification. TCRdb re-analysed the PCR reads in MiXCR, keeping a single row per CDR3 protein. This sample has roughly 320,000 distinct CDR3 sequences, with over 20% found just once. The material sequenced was naive CD8+ T cells from blood, with Jurkat cell RNA spiked in. As to subset: FACS-sorted CD8+CD4-CCR7+CD45RA+ naive T cells. These receptors were obtained from a human donor in good health. Some libraries in this study had Jurkat cell RNA spiked in.

The J gene is TRBJ2-1, the V gene TRBV29-1, with D maybe TRBD2 (5 bases). V was cut by 0 bases and J by 2 bases, with 11 bases left in between. The germline V gene has CDR1 SQVTM and CDR2 ANQGSEA. CDR3 length equals 15 residues. CDR3 residues: CSVEDPSRAYNEQFF. The CDR3, as DNA: TGCAGCGTTGAAGACCCTAGCCGGGCCTACAATGAGCAGTTCTTC.

Ten or more counts support this clonotype. The chain has TRBV7-9 and TRBJ2-1; either TRBD1 or TRBD2 may fit D (5 bases each). Trimming shortened V by 5 bases and J by 0 bases, and 17 bases separated the two germline ends. The CDR3 length is 17 residues. Looked up from germline, CDR1 is SEHNR and CDR2 is FQNEAQ (reference sequence). CDR3 residues: CASSRIPGPSSYNEQFF. CDR3 bases: TGTGCCAGCAGCCGGATCCCGGGACCCAGCTCCTACAATGAGCAGTTCTTC.

This sequence joins TRBV5-1 and TRBJ2-3; 7 bases are shared with TRBD1. J gave up 4 bases and V 0 bases, and 5 bases lay outside the gene matches. This CDR3 is built from 15 residues. The germline V gene has CDR1 SGHRS and CDR2 YFSETQ. The CDR3 sequence: CASSLGQGFADTQYF. CDR3 coding DNA: TGCGCCAGCAGCTTGGGACAGGGTTTCGCAGATACGCAGTATTTT. The full variable domain, its missing parts supplied by reference TRBV5-1 and TRBJ2-3, is KAGVTQTPRYLIKTRGQQVTLSCSPISGHRSVSWYQQTPGQGLQFLFEYFSETQRNKGNFPGRFSGRQFSNSRSEMNVSTLELGDSALYLCASSLGQGFADTQYFGPGTRLTVL.

Of note for this clonotype: It may be a read error: a sequence one base away is much more abundant. This rearrangement joins TRBV20-1 to TRBJ2-7; the match to TRBD2 covers 12 bases. The germline CDR1 and CDR2 sequences are DFQATT and SNEGSKA (reference sequence). The CDR3 runs to 14 residues. With V trimmed by 5 bases and J by 6 bases, 8 bases remained unmatched. CDR3 sequence (DNA): TGCAGTGCTGCTACTAGCGGGAGGACGAGCGAGCAGTACTTC. Its translation: CSAATSGRTSEQYF.

The rearrangement joins TRBV6-1 to TRBJ2-3, with D perhaps TRBD2 (5 bases). CDR1 MNHNS and CDR2 SASEGT come from the germline V gene. V was trimmed by 6 bases and J by 6 bases, leaving 19 bases between them. This CDR3 has 15 amino acids. This CDR3 reads CASREVQTFTDTQYF. CDR3 DNA: TGTGCCAGCAGGGAGGTACAAACTTTTACGGATACGCAGTATTTT.

With respect to this clonotype: This may be a read error, as it is one base from a much larger clone. The chain is built from TRBV20-1 and TRBJ1-1; 8 nucleotides line up with TRBD1. In germline, CDR1 is DFQATT, CDR2 SNEGSKA (reference sequence). The CDR3 extends over 13 amino acids. DNA of the CDR3: TGCAGTGCCAAGGACAGGGTTGACACTGAAGCTCTCTTT. It specifies CSAKDRVDTEALF.

This chain links TRBV27 with TRBJ2-2; D not certain. Per the germline V gene, CDR1 is MNHEY and CDR2 is SMNVEV (reference sequence). The CDR3 extends over 12 amino acids. Trimming shortened V by 3 bases and J by 6 bases, and 5 bases separated the two germline ends. CDR3 nucleotide sequence: TGTGCCAGCAGTTTTGTAGCCGGGGAGCTGTTTTTT. This gives the protein CASSFVAGELFF.

This clonotype was counted many times. This CDR3 reads CASSLGLAGASTDTQYF. The CDR3 DNA follows: TGCGCCAGCAGCTTGGGACTAGCGGGCGCTAGCACAGATACGCAGTATTTT. This chain links TRBV5-1 with TRBJ2-3; 10 bases line up with TRBD2. The V gene's germline CDR1 is SGHRS and CDR2 YFSETQ. This CDR3 comprises 17 residues. The V and J ends lost 0 bases and 0 bases, in that order; junction bases with no gene match: 4.

This clonotype occurred a few times. The chain combines TRBV5-1 with TRBJ2-5, with a weak D call TRBD2 (6 bases). CDR3 length equals 17 residues. Germline V lookup: CDR1 SGHRS, CDR2 YFSETQ. Trimming took 0 bases from V and 3 from J, leaving 18 bases between them. The CDR3 region is CASSLDLANLGEETQYF. The DNA of the CDR3 is TGCGCCAGCAGCTTGGACCTAGCGAACCTGGGGGAAGAGACCCAGTACTTC.

The sample holds a few counts of this clonotype. This chain links TRBV19 with TRBJ2-2; no definite D call. Trimming pared 3 bases from V and 4 bases from J, leaving 6 bases between. Germline V gene sequence: CDR1 LNHDA, CDR2 SQIVND (reference sequence). The CDR3 extends over 13 amino acids. The CDR3 coding sequence is TGTGCCAGTAGTATCTTGGGCACCGGGGAGCTGTTTTTT. It translates to CASSILGTGELFF.